A single sample is the source of the 24 T cell receptor beta chains below, sequenced in a study of beta chain features in type 1 diabetes. The authors reverse transcribed all of the isolated RNA, so sequencing captured expressed TCRB transcripts. Assay used: immunoSEQ multiplex PCR; TCRdb lists only in-frame clones, some missing. The sample lists under 250,000 clones, around a quarter seen once, with more than 3% in the top ten. The specimen sequenced was central memory CD4+ T cells from blood. These receptors all come from a man aged 25 to 40 in good health.

This clone was seen a handful of times. This chain links TRBV4-1 with TRBJ2-6; 7 bases map to TRBD1. Germline CDR1 is MGHRA and CDR2 is YSYEKL. The CDR3 is 20 amino acids. V lost 3 bases to trimming and J lost 0 bases; unmatched junction nucleotides: 14. The CDR3 coding sequence is TGCGCCAGCAGCCAGGACCCATCCGGGACAGATCTCTCTGGGGCCAACGTCCTGACTTTC. It encodes CASSQDPSGTDLSGANVLTF.

This clone appeared a few times. The genes are TRBV18 and TRBJ2-1; possibly TRBD1 for D (5 bases). V lost 2 bases, J lost 6 bases, and 8 bases lay in between. The length of the CDR3 is 13 residues. Per germline, CDR1 KGHSH and CDR2 LQKENI. CDR3 amino acids: CASSPTQANEQFF. CDR3 nucleotide sequence: TGTGCCAGCTCACCAACACAGGCCAATGAGCAGTTCTTC.

The chain couples TRBV30 to TRBJ1-1, with 7 bases lining up with TRBD1. With 1 base clipped from V and 4 bases from J, the junction kept 6 bases outside the gene matches. The CDR3 is 14 amino acids. The germline CDR1 and CDR2 sequences are GTSNPN and SVGIG (reference sequence). The CDR3 loop is CAWSGLRGFTEAFF. CDR3 bases: TGTGCCTGGAGTGGCCTCAGGGGGTTCACTGAAGCTTTCTTT.

The gene calls are TRBV7-2 and TRBJ2-4; the match to TRBD2 covers 7 bases. CDR3 length equals 15 residues. Germline CDR1 reads SGHTA; CDR2 reads FQGNSA. After removal of 5 bases from V and 1 base from J, the junction contained 5 bases not matched to a gene. The CDR3 spells CASSPGGRAKNIQYF. The CDR3, as DNA: TGTGCCAGCAGCCCGGGAGGAAGGGCCAAAAACATTCAGTACTTC.

This sequence joins TRBV30 and TRBJ1-1; a possible D gene is TRBD1 (6 bases). This CDR3 spans 10 amino acids. Germline V gene data show CDR1 as GTSNPN and CDR2 as SVGIG (reference sequence). CDR3 loop: CATGNTEAFF. As DNA, the CDR3 is TGTGCGACAGGAAACACTGAAGCTTTCTTT.

This clone was seen many times. The V gene is TRBV6-6, the J gene TRBJ2-1, with 7 bases that match TRBD2. Germline trimming cut 4 bases from V and 2 bases from J; bases unmatched to any gene: 5. Germline CDR1 reads MNHNY; CDR2 reads SVGAGI (reference sequence). The CDR3 runs 15 residues. As DNA, the CDR3 is TGTGCCAGCAGTTCCATCAGCGGGACCTACAATGAGCAGTTCTTC. This encodes CASSSISGTYNEQFF.

The chain links TRBV28 to TRBJ2-5; D is ambiguous. Germline loops: CDR1 MDHEN, CDR2 SYDVKM. The CDR3 runs to 12 residues. With 7 bases removed from V and 3 bases from J, the gap between germline ends came to 9 bases. Here the CDR3 reads CASKLGKETQYF. CDR3 sequence (DNA): TGTGCCAGCAAGTTGGGAAAAGAGACCCAGTACTTC.

This clone was detected only a few times. The chain carries TRBV10-2 and TRBJ1-2; D not resolved. Germline loops: CDR1 WSHSY, CDR2 SAAADI. The CDR3 is 13 residues long. Trimming pared 2 bases from V and 2 bases from J, leaving 6 bases between. The CDR3 DNA reads TGCGCCAGCAGTGAGAACGGAAACTATGGCTACACCTTC. Translation gives CASSENGNYGYTF.

The chain is built from TRBV30 and TRBJ2-5, with D unresolved. There are 15 residues in the CDR3. Trimming shortened V by 4 bases and J by 3 bases, and 18 bases separated the two germline ends. The germline V gene encodes CDR1 GTSNPN and CDR2 SVGIG (reference sequence). The CDR3 nucleotides read TGTGCCTGGACCTTGTACGGAACACAGAAAGAGACCCAGTACTTC. Translating gives CAWTLYGTQKETQYF.

This clone was seen more than once but under ten times. The chain has TRBV6-1 and TRBJ1-5, with TRBD1 as a possible D gene (5 bases). The length of the CDR3 is 16 residues. CDR1 and CDR2 from the germline V gene are MNHNS and SASEGT. Trimming took 4 bases from V and 6 from J, leaving 19 bases between them. The DNA of the CDR3 is TGTGCCAGCAGTGGCAGGGAACAGACGGCAGGTCAGCCCCAGCATTTT. Encoded protein: CASSGREQTAGQPQHF.

The chain links TRBV29-1 to TRBJ1-2; 8 bases fit TRBD1. CDR1 and CDR2 from the germline V gene are SQVTM and ANQGSEA. The CDR3 covers 12 residues. After removal of 2 bases from V and 8 bases from J, the junction contained 4 bases not matched to a gene. CDR3 in DNA: TGCAGCGTTGAATGGTCAGGGGGCGGCTACACCTTC. Its translation: CSVEWSGGGYTF.

This clone appeared a few times. The chain recombines TRBV7-2 with TRBJ1-2; TRBD1 is a possible D gene (5 bases). V was pared by 6 bases and J by 8 bases, with 19 bases between. The V gene's germline CDR1 is SGHTA and CDR2 FQGNSA. The length of the CDR3 is 14 residues. For the CDR3, the DNA is TGTGCCAGCAGTCGGACGGGAACGCAGGGAGGCTACACCTTC. It yields the protein CASSRTGTQGGYTF.

This clone turned up a few times. Only one base separates this from a far larger clonotype, so it likely reflects a read error. The rearrangement links TRBV7-9 to TRBJ2-7; no reliable D call. The CDR3 has 14 amino acids. Per germline, CDR1 SEHNR and CDR2 FQNEAQ (reference sequence). Between the trimmed V and J ends, which lost 3 bases and 0 bases, there was a span of 9 bases. The CDR3 loop reads CASSFRVLSYEQYF. The CDR3 nucleotides are TGTGCCAGCAGCTTTCGGGTCCTCTCCTACGAGCAGTACTTC.

This clone was recorded a few times. J is TRBJ2-7 and V is TRBV6-1; no definite D call. Germline CDR1 reads MNHNS; CDR2 reads SASEGT. V lost 3 bases and J 3 bases, leaving 3 bases between the germline ends. The CDR3 sequence is 11 residues long. The CDR3 DNA reads TGTGCCAGCAGTGAGGGCTACGAGCAGTACTTC. Encoded protein: CASSEGYEQYF.

Concerning this clone itself: The identical CDR3 is also encoded by other nucleotide sequences in the sample. The rearrangement links TRBV10-3 to TRBJ2-2, with D perhaps TRBD1 (6 bases). Trimming took 2 bases from V and 2 from J, leaving 6 bases between them. This CDR3 has 14 amino acids. CDR1 and CDR2 (germline): ENHRY, SYGVKD. The CDR3 reads CAISEGTNTGELFF. In DNA form, the CDR3 reads TGTGCCATCAGTGAGGGGACAAACACCGGGGAGCTGTTTTTT.

Turning to this clone: Within the sample, other DNA sequences also encode this same CDR3. This chain uses TRBV5-4 with TRBJ2-3; D is perhaps TRBD1 (5 bases). CDR3 length equals 13 residues. Deletions cut 0 bases from V and 4 bases from J, with 6 bases between. Germline V gene lookup returns CDR1 SGHNT and CDR2 YYREEE (reference sequence). CDR3 coding DNA: TGTGCCAGCAGCTTGGTAGGGGCAGATACGCAGTATTTT. Protein: CASSLVGADTQYF.

Note on this clone: Given a much more abundant clone one base away, this may be a read error. The rearrangement links TRBV7-2 to TRBJ2-7; the D call may be TRBD1 or TRBD2 (7 bases each). The CDR3 totals 14 residues. The V end lost 3 bases, the J end lost 2 bases, and 11 bases lay between the germline ends. Germline loops: CDR1 SGHTA, CDR2 FQGNSA. CDR3 nucleotide sequence: TGTGCCAGCAGCTTCCCAGGGGGGGCCTACGAGCAGTACTTC. It yields the protein CASSFPGGAYEQYF.

J is TRBJ2-3 and V is TRBV29-1; D tentatively fits TRBD1 or TRBD2 (5 bases each). V was cut by 5 bases and J by 2 bases, with 14 bases left in between. The CDR3 is made up of 14 amino acids. Germline CDR1 reads SQVTM; CDR2 reads ANQGSEA. CDR3: CSVSWDGYTDTQYF. The CDR3, as DNA: TGCAGCGTTTCTTGGGACGGATACACAGATACGCAGTATTTT.

This clone was detected a few times. This sequence joins TRBV4-1 and TRBJ1-4; a weak D match, TRBD1 (5 bases). The CDR3 totals 15 residues. Germline CDR1 and CDR2: MGHRA and YSYEKL. Trimming shortened V by 1 base and J by 4 bases, and 10 bases separated the two germline ends. For the CDR3, the DNA is TGCGCCAGCAGCCAAGTTTTGGGGGGTAATGAAAAACTGTTTTTT. Its translation: CASSQVLGGNEKLFF.

Concerning this clone itself: A far larger clone is one nucleotide away, so this likely arose from a read error. The V call is TRBV7-8, the J call TRBJ2-1; 12 bases match TRBD2. V lost 5 bases and J lost 2; bases outside the gene matches: 1. CDR3 length: 15 amino acids. Germline lookup yields CDR1 SGHVS and CDR2 FQNEAQ. CDR3 loop: CASSRLAGAYNEQFF. CDR3 bases: TGTGCCAGCAGCCGACTAGCGGGGGCCTACAATGAGCAGTTCTTC.

This clone was counted a few times. The V gene is TRBV7-2, the J gene TRBJ2-2, with 10 positions matching TRBD1. V gave up 5 bases and J gave up 6 bases; unmatched junction bases: 6. The CDR3 runs to 15 residues. Germline CDR1 is SGHTA and CDR2 is FQGNSA. The CDR3 region is CASSQGTGAAGELFF. The CDR3 DNA reads as TGTGCCAGCAGCCAAGGGACAGGGGCGGCCGGGGAGCTGTTTTTT.

CDR3: CASSSGTPDTQYF. CDR3 in DNA: TGTGCCAGCAGCTCCGGGACCCCAGATACGCAGTATTTT. The chain couples TRBV5-4 to TRBJ2-3, with D tentatively TRBD1 or TRBD2 (5 bases each). The CDR3 is 13 amino acids. Trimming left V 3 bases short and J 4 bases short, with 9 bases between. Germline loops: CDR1 SGHNT, CDR2 YYREEE (reference sequence). Full variable domain (outside the CDR3, taken from reference TRBV5-4 and TRBJ2-3): ETGVTQSPTHLIKTRGQQVTLRCSSQSGHNTVSWYQQALGQGPQFIFQYYREEENGRGNFPPRFSGLQFPNYSSELNVNALELDDSALYLCASSSGTPDTQYFGPGTRLTVL.

In its sample, this clone was seen once. The chain uses TRBV7-9 and TRBJ2-7; no clear D gene. The length of the CDR3 is 18 residues. The germline CDR1 and CDR2 sequences are SEHNR and FQNEAQ (reference sequence). With 4 bases removed from V and 3 bases from J, the gap between germline ends came to 25 bases. The CDR3 is CASSSPRAQEVRGYEQYF. DNA for the CDR3: TGTGCCAGCAGCTCCCCCCGAGCCCAGGAAGTTCGAGGCTACGAGCAGTACTTC. The variable domain in full, completed from reference TRBV7-9 and TRBJ2-7, reads DTGVSQNPRHKITKRGQNVTFRCDPISEHNRLYWYRQTLGQGPEFLTYFQNEAQLEKSRLLSDRFSAERPKGSFSTLEIQRTEQGDSAMYLCASSSPRAQEVRGYEQYFGPGTRLTVT.

This clone was seen a handful of times. The rearrangement uses TRBV7-2 and TRBJ2-3; possibly TRBD2 for D (5 bases). CDR3 length: 16 residues. The V end was cut by 0 bases, the J end by 5 bases, with 15 bases between. The germline gives CDR1 SGHTA, CDR2 FQGNSA. CDR3 DNA sequence: TGTGCCAGCAGCTTAGCGCATGAGCGGCTGGGAGATACGCAGTATTTT. Protein: CASSLAHERLGDTQYF.